These 27 T cell receptor beta chains were all obtained from the same sample, sequenced in a study of CD8 T cells in Susac syndrome. The authors reverse transcribed about 0.45 to 1 ug RNA with random hexamers. TCRdb reprocessed the immunoSEQ multiplex PCR reads with MiXCR, giving one entry per CDR3 protein. The top ten clones hold 0.11% of a sample with around 77,000 distinct CDR3 sequences, roughly 95% of them seen once. Sequencing input: CD4+ T cells from PBMCs. The receptors come from a human donor with multiple sclerosis.

The chain combines TRBV19 with TRBJ2-7; 9 nucleotides line up with TRBD1. Looked up from germline, CDR1 is LNHDA and CDR2 is SQIVND (reference sequence). With 6 bases clipped from V and 5 bases from J, the junction kept 8 bases outside the gene matches. CDR3 length: 14 residues. This chain's CDR3 is CASSAGTGMNEQYF. Written as DNA, the CDR3 is TGTGCCAGTAGCGCCGGGACAGGGATGAACGAGCAGTACTTC.

The chain couples TRBV29-1 to TRBJ2-7, with D perhaps being TRBD1 or TRBD2 (5 bases each). The CDR3 loop spans 15 amino acids. In germline, CDR1 is SQVTM, CDR2 ANQGSEA. Trimming took 6 bases from V and 3 from J, leaving 21 bases between them. CDR3 loop: CSVSGKGGRDYEQYF. DNA of the CDR3: TGCAGCGTCAGCGGAAAAGGTGGCAGGGACTACGAGCAGTACTTC.

J is TRBJ2-1 and V is TRBV2, with a possible D match to TRBD1 (6 bases). CDR1 and CDR2 (germline): SNHLY, FYNNEI. The V end lost 7 bases, the J end lost 4 bases, and 17 bases lay between the germline ends. This CDR3 comprises 15 residues. CDR3 in amino acids: CASMGLGAQYNEQFF. For the CDR3, the DNA is TGTGCCAGCATGGGGCTGGGGGCGCAGTACAATGAGCAGTTCTTC.

The chain employs TRBV9 and TRBJ2-3; D ambiguous. The CDR3 extends over 17 amino acids. Germline values: CDR1 SGDLS, CDR2 YYNGEE. With 0 bases removed from V and 1 base from J, the gap between germline ends came to 15 bases. Written as DNA, the CDR3 is TGTGCCAGCAGCGTAGAGGCTATCTTGTGGGGCACAGATACGCAGTATTTT. This sequence encodes CASSVEAILWGTDTQYF.

The rearrangement links TRBV6-1 to TRBJ1-1, with a possible D match to TRBD1 (5 bases). V was shortened by 2 bases and J by 0 bases, with 10 bases between the two germline ends. The CDR3 has 15 residues. Germline loops: CDR1 MNHNS, CDR2 SASEGT. The CDR3 DNA follows: TGTGCCAGCAGTGAATCGGGGCCGGTGAACACTGAAGCTTTCTTT. Encoded protein: CASSESGPVNTEAFF.

V usage is TRBV6-5 and J usage is TRBJ2-7, with D possibly being TRBD1 (6 bases). The CDR3 has 16 amino acids. Germline loops: CDR1 MNHEY, CDR2 SVGAGI. V was clipped by 4 bases and J by 3 bases, with 19 bases between them. For the CDR3, the DNA is TGTGCCAGCAGTTCTCGGACAGCAATGAACATCTACGAGCAGTACTTC. This sequence encodes CASSSRTAMNIYEQYF.

J is TRBJ2-5 and V is TRBV7-9, with TRBD1 identical over 12 bases. V was pared by 7 bases and J by 5 bases, with 17 bases of the junction left unmatched. The CDR3 is 18 amino acids. CDR1 is SEHNR and CDR2 is FQNEAQ in the germline V gene (reference sequence). CDR3 protein: CASINGEVWDRGRETQYF. Here the CDR3 DNA reads TGTGCCAGCATCAACGGGGAGGTCTGGGACAGGGGGCGTGAGACCCAGTACTTC.

CDR3 loop: CASNRMGGRDTEAFF. Written as DNA, the CDR3 is TGTGCCAGCAACAGAATGGGGGGGCGGGACACTGAAGCTTTCTTT. This rearrangement joins TRBV5-6 to TRBJ1-1, with D possibly TRBD1 on 6 matching bases. The germline gives CDR1 SGHDT, CDR2 YYEEEE. This CDR3 is 15 amino acids long. The V end was cut by 6 bases, the J end by 3 bases, with 18 bases between.

The chain links TRBV3-1 to TRBJ1-1, with D hard to call. Trimming left V 3 bases short and J 3 bases short, with 11 bases between. The germline gives CDR1 LGHDT, CDR2 YNNKEL (reference sequence). CDR3 size: 14 residues. CDR3 DNA: TGTGCCAGCAGCCATACCGGGAGAGACACTGAAGCTTTCTTT. Its protein product is CASSHTGRDTEAFF.

J is TRBJ1-2 and V is TRBV7-2, with D maybe TRBD1 (6 bases). This CDR3 has 14 residues. Trimming stripped 4 bases from V and 7 bases from J, with 16 bases between. CDR1 SGHTA and CDR2 FQGNSA come from the germline V gene. The CDR3, as DNA: TGTGCCAGCAGCTCCCTCCGGGGGGCTGGTGGCTACACCTTC. Protein: CASSSLRGAGGYTF.

The chain joins TRBV5-1 to TRBJ1-1; TRBD1 agrees at 10 bases. Germline V gives CDR1 SGHRS, CDR2 YFSETQ. The trim removed 0 bases at V and 1 base at J, leaving 3 bases unmatched. CDR3 length equals 16 residues. The CDR3 bases are TGCGCCAGCAGCTTGGTGGGACAGGGGCCGAACACTGAAGCTTTCTTT. As protein: CASSLVGQGPNTEAFF.

The rearrangement links TRBV20-1 to TRBJ2-3; 9 bases line up with TRBD1. The CDR3 consists of 14 residues. The germline V gene encodes CDR1 DFQATT and CDR2 SNEGSKA (reference sequence). The ends lost 2 bases at V and 9 bases at J; junction bases unmatched: 9. The CDR3 DNA is TGCAGTGCTAGATGGGGACAGGGTTGGAGAACGCAGTATTTT. It yields the protein CSARWGQGWRTQYF.

This rearrangement joins TRBV27 to TRBJ1-4, with D tentatively TRBD1 (6 bases). Germline-derived CDR1 and CDR2 are MNHEY and SMNVEV (reference sequence). V lost 9 bases and J lost 5, with 16 bases in between. This CDR3 spans 14 amino acids. CDR3 residues: CASNTGQPNEKLFF. CDR3 DNA: TGTGCCAGTAATACAGGGCAACCCAATGAAAAACTGTTTTTT.

The chain combines TRBV28 with TRBJ2-7; TRBD1 might be the D (5 bases). CDR1 and CDR2 (germline): MDHEN, SYDVKM. Deletions cut 5 bases from V and 3 bases from J, with 8 bases between. The CDR3 totals 12 residues. CDR3 amino acids: CASSQDIYEQYF. Written as DNA, the CDR3 is TGTGCCAGCAGTCAGGACATCTACGAGCAGTACTTC.

In its sample, this clonotype was seen once. The chain couples TRBV5-1 to TRBJ2-3; D is perhaps TRBD2 (5 bases). Germline CDR1 reads SGHRS; CDR2 reads YFSETQ. With 4 bases removed from V and 1 base from J, the gap between germline ends came to 19 bases. CDR3 length: 17 residues. This CDR3 reads CASSPSLKSGGTDTQYF. Written as DNA, the CDR3 is TGCGCCAGCAGCCCATCCCTGAAGTCCGGGGGCACAGATACGCAGTATTTT.

The table lists this clonotype with a count of one. This rearrangement joins TRBV5-4 to TRBJ1-2; 8 bases fit TRBD1. This CDR3 comprises 14 residues. Germline V CDR1 and CDR2: SGHNT, YYREEE (reference sequence). The V gene end was trimmed by 4 bases and the J gene end by 8 bases; junction bases not matched to a gene: 10. This chain's CDR3 is CASSPSTGVWGYTF. CDR3 coding DNA: TGTGCCAGCAGCCCGTCGACAGGGGTTTGGGGCTACACCTTC.

V is TRBV2 and J is TRBJ1-2; D is possibly TRBD1 (5 bases). CDR3 size: 13 residues. The ends were cut back, 6 bases at V and 4 bases at J, with 12 bases in the middle. Germline V gene sequence: CDR1 SNHLY, CDR2 FYNNEI. CDR3 sequence reads: CASSADSSYGYTF. The CDR3 DNA follows: TGTGCCAGCAGCGCAGACAGCTCCTATGGCTACACCTTC. Full variable domain (outside the CDR3, taken from reference TRBV2 and TRBJ1-2): EPEVTQTPSHQVTQMGQEVILRCVPISNHLYFYWYRQILGQKVEFLVSFYNNEISEKSEIFDDQFSVERPDGSNFTLKIRSTKLEDSAMYFCASSADSSYGYTFGSGTRLTVV.

The chain is built from TRBV5-1 and TRBJ2-1; TRBD1 aligns across 12 bases. The CDR3 spans 15 residues. After removal of 4 bases from V and 9 bases from J, the junction contained 8 bases not matched to a gene. CDR1 SGHRS and CDR2 YFSETQ come from the germline V gene. The CDR3 spells CASSLLGQGAREQFF. DNA for the CDR3: TGCGCCAGCAGCCTTCTGGGACAGGGGGCTCGTGAGCAGTTCTTC.

The gene calls are TRBV9 and TRBJ2-1; TRBD2 matches 10 bases. This CDR3 has 16 amino acids. CDR1 and CDR2 (germline): SGDLS, YYNGEE. The trim removed 4 bases at V and 4 bases at J, leaving 8 bases unmatched. The CDR3 loop reads CASSSQRGGRYNEQFF. CDR3 DNA sequence: TGTGCCAGCAGCTCACAGCGGGGGGGCCGATACAATGAGCAGTTCTTC.

V is TRBV30 and J is TRBJ2-5; D not resolved. This CDR3 is built from 13 residues. Germline V lookup: CDR1 GTSNPN, CDR2 SVGIG (reference sequence). The V and J ends lost 4 bases and 1 base respectively, with 10 bases between them. As DNA, the CDR3 is TGTGCCTGGACGGTCGGACCCCAAGAGACCCAGTACTTC. This sequence encodes CAWTVGPQETQYF.

The chain joins TRBV7-2 to TRBJ1-6; TRBD1 matches 10 bases. CDR3 length: 15 residues. The V and J ends lost 5 bases and 9 bases, in that order; junction bases with no gene match: 7. Germline assignment: CDR1 SGHTA and CDR2 FQGNSA. CDR3 amino acids: CASSGWDRGSSPLHF. Written as DNA, the CDR3 is TGTGCCAGCAGCGGTTGGGACAGGGGAAGTTCACCCCTCCACTTT.

The chain has TRBV6-9 and TRBJ1-2; no definite D call. Trimming shortened V by 0 bases and J by 2 bases, and 10 bases separated the two germline ends. The length of the CDR3 is 15 residues. Germline V CDR1 and CDR2: MNHGY, SVAAGI. Written as DNA, the CDR3 is TGTGCCAGCAGTTATTCGAAACACCCGAACTATGGCTACACCTTC. Encoded protein: CASSYSKHPNYGYTF.

This clonotype has a handful of counts. V is TRBV12-3 or TRBV12-4 and J is TRBJ1-6; 10 nucleotides agree with TRBD1. Losses at the gene ends were 3 bases for V and 0 bases for J; bases not matched to a gene: 2. This CDR3 has 17 residues. CDR3 loop: CASSLGQGSSYNSPLHF. The CDR3, as DNA: TGTGCCAGCAGTTTGGGACAGGGGAGCTCCTATAATTCACCCCTCCACTTT.

V and J are TRBV6-5 and TRBJ2-5; TRBD2 is a possible D gene (6 bases). Germline CDR1 reads MNHEY; CDR2 reads SVGAGI. The CDR3 covers 16 residues. Trimming took 4 bases from V and 4 from J, leaving 19 bases between them. Here the CDR3 reads CASSSPVINGGETQYF. CDR3 in DNA: TGTGCCAGCAGTTCCCCCGTCATCAACGGGGGAGAGACCCAGTACTTC.

As DNA, the CDR3 is TGTGCCAGCAGCCAAGGTCCAGTCCAAGAGACCCAGTACTTC. Protein product: CASSQGPVQETQYF. This sequence joins TRBV3-1 and TRBJ2-5, with no clear D. V lost 1 base and J 1 base, leaving 7 bases between the germline ends. The CDR3 totals 14 residues. From germline, CDR1 is LGHDT and CDR2 YNNKEL (reference sequence).

The genes are TRBV25-1 and TRBJ2-7, with D possibly TRBD2 on 6 matching bases. The V gene's germline CDR1 is MGHDK and CDR2 SYGVNS. Trimming removed 3 bases from V and 0 bases from J, with 6 bases in between. The length of the CDR3 is 13 residues. CDR3 amino acids: CASSEGGSYEQYF. The CDR3 nucleotides read TGTGCCAGCAGTGAGGGGGGCTCCTACGAGCAGTACTTC.

This chain uses TRBV9 with TRBJ1-1, with unresolved D. V lost 0 bases and J lost 4, with 7 bases in between. This CDR3 has 13 residues. CDR1 is SGDLS and CDR2 is YYNGEE in the germline V gene. The CDR3 reads CASSVVGSTEAFF. The CDR3 DNA reads TGTGCCAGCAGCGTAGTGGGGAGCACTGAAGCTTTCTTT.